Sequencing of this T cell receptor (beta chain) was carried out in a study of blood T cell repertoires in COVID-19. The CDR3 runs 15 residues. Germline lookup yields CDR1 KGHSH and CDR2 LQKENI. V was clipped by 3 bases and J by 5 bases, with 17 bases between them. Profiled with immunoSEQ multiplex PCR; TCRdb holds only in-frame clones, not every one. The table includes about 220,000 clones, under 90% detected once. The source material was peripheral blood. This chain links TRBV18 with TRBJ2-7, with D perhaps TRBD2 (5 bases). The TCR sequence derives from a woman aged 60-70 years who had recovered from COVID-19. The CDR3 region is CASSPPSSRGNEQYF. The CDR3 coding sequence is TGTGCCAGCTCACCCCCCAGTAGTAGAGGGAACGAGCAGTACTTC.